This TCR beta chain is drawn from a study of siplizumab effects on memory and regulatory T cells. The CDR3 runs to 14 residues. V was trimmed by 3 bases and J by 4 bases, leaving 10 bases between them. CDR1 KGHSH and CDR2 LQKENI come from the germline V gene. This clone was observed a few times. Antigen unknown. Cocultured for around six days at 37°C were the mixed lymphocyte reaction cells. Measured with immunoSEQ multiplex PCR; TCRdb has only the in-frame clones, and not every one. The table includes more than 13,000 clones, about 43% detected once. Findings and limits, study-wide: Of the proliferating CD4+ or CD8+ clones, roughly 80-97% lacked a naive or memory phenotype that could be assigned. A significant reduction in alloreactive sequences traceable to unstimulated CD4+ memory cells was produced by siplizumab.

Sequencing was carried out using CFSE-low (dividing) CD4+ T cells sorted from an allogeneic mixed lymphocyte reaction. The rearrangement uses TRBV18 and TRBJ1-5; D ambiguous. The TCR comes from a human donor in good health; the cells came from an allogeneic mixed lymphocyte reaction. Some clones in this sample may be carry-over from other donors' samples. The CDR3 is CASSPGQTNQPQHF. Written as DNA, the CDR3 is TGTGCCAGCTCACCCGGTCAGACTAATCAGCCCCAGCATTTT.